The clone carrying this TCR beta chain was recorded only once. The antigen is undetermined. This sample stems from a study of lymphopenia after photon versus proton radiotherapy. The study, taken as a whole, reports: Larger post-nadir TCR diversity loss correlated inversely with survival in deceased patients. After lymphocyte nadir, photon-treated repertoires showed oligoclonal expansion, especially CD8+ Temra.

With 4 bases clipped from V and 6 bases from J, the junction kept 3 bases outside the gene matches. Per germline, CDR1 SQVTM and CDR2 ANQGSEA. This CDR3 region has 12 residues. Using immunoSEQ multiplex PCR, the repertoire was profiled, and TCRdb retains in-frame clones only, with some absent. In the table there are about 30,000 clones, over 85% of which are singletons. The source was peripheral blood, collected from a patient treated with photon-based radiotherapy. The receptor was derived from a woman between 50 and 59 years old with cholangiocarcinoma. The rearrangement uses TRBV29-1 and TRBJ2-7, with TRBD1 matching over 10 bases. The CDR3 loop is CSVGGDRGEQYF. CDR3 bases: TGCAGCGTTGGGGGGGACAGGGGCGAGCAGTACTTC.